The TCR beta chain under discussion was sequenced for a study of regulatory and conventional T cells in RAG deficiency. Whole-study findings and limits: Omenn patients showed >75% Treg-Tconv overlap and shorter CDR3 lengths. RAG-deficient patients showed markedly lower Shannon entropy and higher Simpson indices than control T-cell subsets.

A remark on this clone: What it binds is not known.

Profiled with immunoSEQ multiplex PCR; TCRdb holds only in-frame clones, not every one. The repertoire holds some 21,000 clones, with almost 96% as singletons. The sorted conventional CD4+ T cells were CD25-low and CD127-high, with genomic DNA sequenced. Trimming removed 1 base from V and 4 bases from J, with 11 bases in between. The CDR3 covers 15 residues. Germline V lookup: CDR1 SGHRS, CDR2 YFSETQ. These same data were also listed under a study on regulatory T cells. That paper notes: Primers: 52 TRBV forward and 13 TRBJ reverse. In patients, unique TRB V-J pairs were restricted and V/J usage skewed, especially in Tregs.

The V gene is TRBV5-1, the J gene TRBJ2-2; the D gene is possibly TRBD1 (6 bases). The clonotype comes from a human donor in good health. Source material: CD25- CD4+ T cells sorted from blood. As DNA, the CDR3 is TGCGCCAGCAGCTTGACACAGGGATCCACCGGGGAGCTGTTTTTT. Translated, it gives CASSLTQGSTGELFF.